One sample yielded the 23 T cell receptor beta chains listed below, sequenced in a study of control samples from healthy donors and cancer patients. Clones were read by immunoSEQ multiplex PCR, and TCRdb kept only the in-frame ones, dropping some. The sample records over 20,000 clones, roughly four fifths being singletons. Sequencing used PBMCs. Receptor source: a man in his sixties with colorectal cancer.

This rearrangement joins TRBV6-5 to TRBJ1-1, with no clear D. The CDR3 length is 16 residues. Trimming cost V 0 bases and J 5 bases, with 16 bases left between them. Germline assignment: CDR1 MNHEY and CDR2 SVGAGI. CDR3 nucleotides: TGTGCCAGCAGTTACTCGTTGGGCTACCGGGTGACTGAAGCTTTCTTT. Translated: CASSYSLGYRVTEAFF.

CDR3 DNA: TGTGCCAGCAGTGACACTGAACAGGGTAATGCTGAAAAACTGTTTTTT. As protein: CASSDTEQGNAEKLFF. The rearrangement links TRBV2 to TRBJ1-4; the D gene is possibly TRBD1 (6 bases). CDR3 length: 16 amino acids. Germline CDR1 is SNHLY and CDR2 is FYNNEI. V shed 3 bases and J shed 7 bases, with 18 bases lying between them.

The gene calls are TRBV5-4 and TRBJ2-7; no firm D call. V was cut by 2 bases and J by 5 bases, with 14 bases left in between. Germline CDR1 SGHNT, CDR2 YYREEE (reference sequence). The CDR3 has 14 amino acids. CDR3 loop: CASSFDTGRDEQYF. The DNA of the CDR3 is TGTGCCAGCAGCTTTGACACGGGTAGGGACGAGCAGTACTTC.

This clone has just a few counts. This chain connects TRBV7-2 to TRBJ2-1; TRBD2 might be the D (7 bases). CDR1 and CDR2 (germline): SGHTA, FQGNSA. The CDR3 loop spans 15 amino acids. V dropped 3 bases and J dropped 6 bases, with 15 bases sitting between them. For the CDR3, the DNA is TGTGCCAGCAGCTTGGTTGAGAGGGGGGGCAATGAGCAGTTCTTC. Protein: CASSLVERGGNEQFF. The full variable domain, with the rest looked up from reference TRBV7-2 and TRBJ2-1, is GAGVSQSPSNKVTEKGKDVELRCDPISGHTALYWYRQSLGQGLEFLIYFQGNSAPDKSGLPSDRFSAERTGGSVSTLTIQRTQQEDSAVYLCASSLVERGGNEQFFGPGTRLTVL.

The V and J genes are TRBV5-1 and TRBJ2-2, with D unclear. This CDR3 comprises 14 residues. Germline V gene data show CDR1 as SGHRS and CDR2 as YFSETQ. Deletions cut 3 bases from V and 1 base from J, with 7 bases between. The CDR3 DNA reads as TGCGCCAGCAGCTCGAGACAGAACACCGGGGAGCTGTTTTTT. Amino acids: CASSSRQNTGELFF.

V is TRBV2 and J is TRBJ1-2; D remains unclear. The CDR3 contains 12 residues. Germline CDR1 reads SNHLY; CDR2 reads FYNNEI. V was pared by 8 bases and J by 4 bases, with 11 bases between. The CDR3 nucleotides are TGTGCCAGCTTAAACCCTCCCTATGGCTACACCTTC. This translates into CASLNPPYGYTF.

The rearrangement links TRBV19 to TRBJ1-6; a weak D match, TRBD1 (5 bases). Germline CDR1 is LNHDA and CDR2 is SQIVND (reference sequence). V was shortened by 9 bases and J by 0 bases, with 15 bases between the two germline ends. There are 16 residues in the CDR3. Here the CDR3 DNA reads TGTGCCAGCCGGGGCCTTCCGAGCTCCTATAATTCACCCCTCCACTTT. Amino acid sequence: CASRGLPSSYNSPLHF.

The rearrangement uses TRBV9 and TRBJ1-1; no clear D gene. V lost 2 bases, J lost 4 bases, and 18 bases lay in between. The CDR3 extends over 16 amino acids. The germline gives CDR1 SGDLS, CDR2 YYNGEE. In DNA, the CDR3 is TGTGCCAGCAGCGTCCTGCGGTTTGGGGTCCCCACTGAAGCTTTCTTT. Translation: CASSVLRFGVPTEAFF.

V usage is TRBV7-2 and J usage is TRBJ1-5, with 10 nucleotides matching TRBD1. The CDR3 extends over 16 amino acids. J was trimmed by 6 bases and V by 4 bases; bases with no gene match: 9. From germline, CDR1 is SGHTA and CDR2 FQGNSA. Here the CDR3 reads CASSSERQGAGQPQHF. The CDR3 DNA is TGTGCCAGCAGCTCAGAGCGACAGGGGGCCGGTCAGCCCCAGCATTTT.

The chain employs TRBV4-2 and TRBJ1-2; the D gene is possibly TRBD1 (5 bases). The CDR3 runs 16 residues. Per the germline V gene, CDR1 is LGHNA and CDR2 is YNFKEQ. Trimming removed 0 bases from V and 7 bases from J, with 18 bases in between. The CDR3 sequence is CASSQDEGRGFSGYTF. The CDR3 DNA follows: TGTGCCAGCAGCCAAGACGAGGGAAGGGGATTCAGTGGCTACACCTTC.

The chain uses TRBV6-5 and TRBJ2-7, with TRBD1 matching 7 bases. The CDR3 runs 14 residues. V was pared by 5 bases and J by 4 bases, with 8 bases of the junction left unmatched. Germline CDR1 reads MNHEY; CDR2 reads SVGAGI. In DNA, the CDR3 is TGTGCCAGCAGTCCGGGACAGATCCCGTACGAGCAGTACGTC. Its protein product is CASSPGQIPYEQYV.

J is TRBJ1-1 and V is TRBV15; TRBD1 matches 7 bases. The V gene end was trimmed by 5 bases and the J gene end by 4 bases; junction bases not matched to a gene: 7. The CDR3 has 14 amino acids. Germline CDR1 and CDR2: LNHNV and YYDKDF (reference sequence). The CDR3 here is CATSGRQGGTEAFF. The CDR3 DNA follows: TGTGCCACCAGCGGTAGACAGGGTGGCACTGAAGCTTTCTTT. The full variable domain, completed using reference TRBV15 and TRBJ1-1, is DAMVIQNPRYQVTQFGKPVTLSCSQTLNHNVMYWYQQKSSQAPKLLFHYYDKDFNNEADTPDNFQSRRPNTSFCFLDIRSPGLGDTAMYLCATSGRQGGTEAFFGQGTRLTVV.

V gene TRBV7-9 combines with J gene TRBJ1-2; 9 bases map to TRBD1. Germline CDR1 reads SEHNR; CDR2 reads FQNEAQ (reference sequence). V shed 4 bases, J shed 5 bases, and the junction held 8 bases outside the gene matches. This CDR3 contains 15 residues. CDR3 in amino acids: CASSSTRDRAYGYTF. CDR3 coding DNA: TGTGCCAGCAGCTCAACCCGGGACAGGGCTTATGGCTACACCTTC.

The rearrangement uses TRBV6-4 and TRBJ2-3, with 11 bases that match TRBD2. Germline CDR1 and CDR2: MRHNA and SNTAGT. Losses at the gene ends were 8 bases for V and 1 base for J; bases not matched to a gene: 8. The CDR3 runs to 16 residues. CDR3 loop: CASLGSGGVCTDTQYF. The CDR3 region has the DNA TGTGCCAGCCTCGGTAGCGGGGGGGTCTGCACAGATACGCAGTATTTT.

The chain combines TRBV12-5 with TRBJ1-4; D uncertain. The CDR3 has 13 residues. Germline assignment: CDR1 LGHNT and CDR2 FRNRAP. The V end lost 2 bases, the J end lost 5 bases, and 6 bases lay between the germline ends. The CDR3, as DNA: TGTGCTAGTGGTTTGTCGCGGAATGAAAAACTGTTTTTT. Translating it yields CASGLSRNEKLFF.

In this sample, this clone is medium-sized. This chain connects TRBV5-1 to TRBJ1-2, with TRBD1 as a possible D gene (5 bases). Germline lookup yields CDR1 SGHRS and CDR2 YFSETQ. The CDR3 is made up of 15 amino acids. The germline V and J ends were trimmed by 6 bases and 8 bases, with 23 bases remaining between them. CDR3 in amino acids: CASTLSPTASGGYTF. In DNA, the CDR3 is TGCGCCAGCACACTATCGCCGACAGCCTCGGGCGGCTACACCTTC.

The chain joins TRBV27 to TRBJ2-7; D gene unclear. The length of the CDR3 is 13 residues. V shed 0 bases and J shed 5 bases, with 8 bases lying between them. CDR1 MNHEY and CDR2 SMNVEV come from the germline V gene (reference sequence). The CDR3: CASSLSRTDEQYF. CDR3 sequence (DNA): TGTGCCAGCAGTTTATCGAGGACGGACGAGCAGTACTTC.

The gene calls are TRBV14 and TRBJ1-2; a possible D gene is TRBD1 (6 bases). Trimming cost V 4 bases and J 5 bases, with 11 bases left between them. The CDR3 has 13 residues. Germline V gene sequence: CDR1 SGHDN, CDR2 FVKESK. CDR3 DNA: TGTGCCAGCAGCCCTGAGGACAGATATGGCTACACCTTC. Amino acids: CASSPEDRYGYTF.

The V call is TRBV9, the J call TRBJ2-1; D is ambiguous. The V and J ends lost 6 bases and 8 bases respectively, with 24 bases between them. Germline-derived CDR1 and CDR2 are SGDLS and YYNGEE. The length of the CDR3 is 16 residues. The CDR3 coding sequence is TGTGCCAGCACCAAAACCCCTCGTGGGGATCCGCATGAGCAGTTCTTC. Residues: CASTKTPRGDPHEQFF.

This chain uses TRBV18 with TRBJ2-2; unclear D gene. CDR1 KGHSH and CDR2 LQKENI come from the germline V gene. The CDR3 has 17 amino acids. V lost 0 bases and J 0 bases, leaving 11 bases between the germline ends. Here the CDR3 DNA reads TGTGCCAGCTCACCACCGGGCGGCGGCGCGAACACCGGGGAGCTGTTTTTT. Its protein is CASSPPGGGANTGELFF.

V and J are TRBV7-2 and TRBJ2-1; D uncertain. Trimming cost V 1 base and J 0 bases, with 10 bases left between them. CDR3 length: 16 residues. Germline loops: CDR1 SGHTA, CDR2 FQGNSA. The CDR3 loop reads CASSLVWSSSYNEQFF. The CDR3 coding sequence is TGTGCCAGCAGCTTAGTATGGTCGAGCTCCTACAATGAGCAGTTCTTC. The entire variable domain, with the rest obtained from reference TRBV7-2 and TRBJ2-1, is as follows: GAGVSQSPSNKVTEKGKDVELRCDPISGHTALYWYRQSLGQGLEFLIYFQGNSAPDKSGLPSDRFSAERTGGSVSTLTIQRTQQEDSAVYLCASSLVWSSSYNEQFFGPGTRLTVL.

The chain links TRBV5-4 to TRBJ2-7, with 9 positions matching TRBD1. The CDR3 sequence is 15 residues long. The V gene end was trimmed by 4 bases and the J gene end by 2 bases; junction bases not matched to a gene: 7. Germline V CDR1 and CDR2: SGHNT, YYREEE (reference sequence). The CDR3 reads CASSGGGTGTYEQYF. CDR3 DNA sequence: TGTGCCAGCAGCGGGGGCGGGACAGGGACCTACGAGCAGTACTTC. Together with reference TRBV5-4 and TRBJ2-7, the CDR3 gives the full variable domain: ETGVTQSPTHLIKTRGQQVTLRCSSQSGHNTVSWYQQALGQGPQFIFQYYREEENGRGNFPPRFSGLQFPNYSSELNVNALELDDSALYLCASSGGGTGTYEQYFGPGTRLTVT.

The CDR3 region is CASSSQGGDTQYF. The CDR3 DNA reads as TGCGCCAGCAGCTCACAGGGGGGAGATACGCAGTATTTT. This sequence joins TRBV5-1 and TRBJ2-3; 8 bases line up with TRBD1. There are 13 residues in the CDR3. CDR1 and CDR2 (germline): SGHRS, YFSETQ. V shed 3 bases, J shed 5 bases, and the junction held 2 bases outside the gene matches.